This T cell receptor (beta chain) is from a study of blood T cell repertoires in COVID-19. As for the study in general: Acute and convalescent COVID-19 samples came from the United States, Italy and Spain. PBMCs, B-cell-depleted T cells, or T cells provided the cDNA or gDNA that made up the material.

Authors' methods: Estimation of nucleated cell counts was performed using reference gene primer amplification. Sequencing was performed with immunoSEQ multiplex PCR; in TCRdb, only in-frame clones are kept and a portion is missing. V and J calls and clone size are as listed in that table; D and trimming were resolved from the DNA. Here the sample spans over 200,000 clones, almost 90% being singletons. CDR3 size: 16 residues. CDR1 SGHDN and CDR2 FVKESK come from the germline V gene. V was pared by 1 base and J by 0 bases, with 12 bases between. Sequencing was done on a sample of peripheral blood. This clonotype was obtained from a woman in her fifties or sixties with acute or convalescent COVID-19. This chain uses TRBV14 with TRBJ1-1, with D unclear. CDR3 coding DNA: TGTGCCAGCAGCCAAGTGGGAGGGAGGATGAACACTGAAGCTTTCTTT. It encodes CASSQVGGRMNTEAFF.